This entry features one T cell receptor beta chain sequence. As yet, its antigen is unknown. The data are from a study of tumor-infiltrating lymphocytes in localized non-small cell lung cancer. Regarding the study as a whole: Available tissue quantity limited TCR sequencing to a patient subset. T-cell fraction did not differ between immunotypes IM1 and IM2. Different pieces of the same tissue went to different assays, confounding technical variation with intratumor heterogeneity.

TCRdb keeps only in-frame clones here, not all; method: immunoSEQ multiplex PCR. This sample yields approximately 9,900 clones, of which roughly 71% are seen a single time; more than 20% belongs to the top ten. This receptor was obtained from a human donor with non-small cell lung cancer. The source material was lung tumor tissue.

CDR3 in amino acids: CASGEWPEAFF. CDR3 bases: TGTGCCAGCGGGGAGTGGCCTGAAGCTTTCTTT. The V gene is TRBV6-1, the J gene TRBJ1-1; D unclear. The CDR3 consists of 11 residues. In germline, CDR1 is MNHNS, CDR2 SASEGT. Deletions cut 8 bases from V and 6 bases from J, with 10 bases between.